A single sample gave rise to the 19 T cell receptor beta chains below, sequenced in a study of post-analysis software for immune sequencing data. cDNA libraries of TCR beta carried unique molecular identifiers. TCRdb reprocessed the PCR reads with MiXCR, giving one entry per CDR3 protein. The table shows about 160,000 distinct CDR3 sequences, with 35% to 40% occurring only once. The input for sequencing was blood, taken after autologous hematopoietic stem cell transplantation. The receptors were sampled from a girl under 18 with multiple sclerosis.

The chain couples TRBV7-9 to TRBJ2-1; 7 nucleotides agree with TRBD2. The end of the DNA aligns better with TRBJ2-7, so the J call may be wrong. This CDR3 has 16 amino acids. Germline assignment: CDR1 SEHNR and CDR2 FQNEAQ (reference sequence). The CDR3 loop is CASSLLASSSYNEQYF. The CDR3 DNA reads as TGTGCCAGCAGTTTACTAGCGTCAAGCTCCTACAATGAGCAGTACTTC.

The CDR3 is CASSFRTSFDNEQFF. The CDR3 DNA reads TGTGCCAGCAGTTTCCGGACTAGCTTCGACAATGAGCAGTTCTTC. The chain combines TRBV12-3 or TRBV12-4 with TRBJ2-1, with 8 bases aligning to TRBD2. The CDR3 is made up of 15 amino acids. Unmatched junction bases numbered 6, after V lost 3 bases and J lost 5 bases.

The chain employs TRBV5-1 and TRBJ2-7; no clear D gene. Germline CDR1 SGHRS, CDR2 YFSETQ. The CDR3 totals 13 residues. Trimming removed 0 bases from V and 3 bases from J, with 7 bases in between. The CDR3 nucleotides are TGCGCCAGCAGCTTGGATCCAAACTACGAGCAGTACTTC. Its translation is CASSLDPNYEQYF.

This clonotype has just one count. The V and J genes are TRBV28 and TRBJ1-2; tentatively, D is TRBD1 (6 bases). Germline CDR1 MDHEN, CDR2 SYDVKM. The germline V and J ends were trimmed by 6 bases and 8 bases, with 13 bases remaining between them. The CDR3 runs to 12 residues. CDR3 bases: TGTGCCAGCAGCCGGGGGGCGCGGGGCTACACCTTC. This encodes CASSRGARGYTF.

The sample holds a few counts of this clonotype. V and J are TRBV20-1 and TRBJ2-7; perhaps TRBD1 as D (6 bases). V was cut by 4 bases and J by 6 bases, with 19 bases left in between. Germline CDR1 and CDR2: DFQATT and SNEGSKA (reference sequence). CDR3 length: 14 residues. The CDR3 bases are TGCAGTGCTATCCGAGGCGCAGGGGCCCCCGAGCAGTACTTC. Protein product: CSAIRGAGAPEQYF.

This clonotype was counted a few times. The J gene is TRBJ2-3, the V gene TRBV7-3; no definite D call. CDR1 and CDR2 from the germline V gene are SGHTA and FQGTGA. V was cut by 1 base and J by 0 bases, with 8 bases left in between. The CDR3 runs 15 residues. The CDR3, as DNA: TGTGCCAGCAGCTTAAATACTATTAGCACAGATACGCAGTATTTT. Protein product: CASSLNTISTDTQYF.

The gene calls are TRBV2 and TRBJ2-2; a weak D match, TRBD2 (5 bases). V was cut by 5 bases and J by 3 bases, with 10 bases left in between. The CDR3 consists of 14 residues. The germline CDR1 and CDR2 sequences are SNHLY and FYNNEI. The CDR3 sequence is CASSSGDDTGELFF. The DNA for the CDR3 is TGTGCCAGCAGTTCCGGGGATGACACCGGGGAGCTGTTTTTT.

This chain links TRBV20-1 with TRBJ2-2; D unclear. This CDR3 is 12 amino acids long. CDR1 and CDR2 from the germline V gene are DFQATT and SNEGSKA (reference sequence). Trimming shortened V by 1 base and J by 6 bases, and 6 bases separated the two germline ends. The CDR3 reads CSARGLAGELFF. The CDR3 nucleotides read TGCAGTGCTAGAGGGCTCGCCGGGGAGCTGTTTTTT.

This chain links TRBV15 with TRBJ2-7, with TRBD2 matching over 12 bases. CDR1 and CDR2 (germline): LNHNV, YYDKDF (reference sequence). Losses at the gene ends were 5 bases for V and 0 bases for J; bases not matched to a gene: 5. This CDR3 is 16 amino acids long. The CDR3 nucleotides read TGTGCCACCAGCGTGGGACTAGCGGGCAGCTCCTACGAGCAGTACTTC. Translating gives CATSVGLAGSSYEQYF.

The V call is TRBV20-1, the J call TRBJ2-1, with 7 bases fitting TRBD1. Unmatched junction bases numbered 11, after V lost 5 bases and J lost 4 bases. The CDR3 covers 15 residues. Germline CDR1 and CDR2: DFQATT and SNEGSKA (reference sequence). CDR3 loop: CSAEGQGRGYNEQFF. For the CDR3, the DNA is TGCAGTGCTGAGGGGCAGGGCAGGGGGTACAATGAGCAGTTCTTC.

This clonotype has only a few counts. The rearrangement links TRBV6-1 to TRBJ2-2, with 7 bases identical to TRBD2. This CDR3 spans 15 amino acids. Germline assignment: CDR1 MNHNS and CDR2 SASEGT. J was trimmed by 4 bases and V by 4 bases; bases with no gene match: 6. The DNA of the CDR3 is TGTGCCAGCAGTGCCGGGGACTATCTCACCGGGGAGCTGTTTTTT. Translating gives CASSAGDYLTGELFF.

The rearrangement links TRBV7-2 to TRBJ2-7; 10 bases map to TRBD2. The germline V gene encodes CDR1 SGHTA and CDR2 FQGNSA. V shed 1 base, J shed 7 bases, and the junction held 10 bases outside the gene matches. This CDR3 has 16 amino acids. Here the CDR3 DNA reads TGTGCCAGCAGCTTAGGCATCCTAGCGGGAGAGTGGGAGCAGTACTTC. Amino acids: CASSLGILAGEWEQYF.

The chain uses TRBV2 and TRBJ1-5; TRBD1 might be the D (6 bases). Trimming removed 7 bases from V and 0 bases from J, with 10 bases in between. The CDR3 spans 14 residues. CDR1 SNHLY and CDR2 FYNNEI come from the germline V gene. In DNA form, the CDR3 reads TGTGCCAGCAATACAGGGAATAGCAATCAGCCCCAGCATTTT. Residues: CASNTGNSNQPQHF.

The V call is TRBV7-2, the J call TRBJ2-5, with D unclear. The CDR3 totals 12 residues. Deletions cut 4 bases from V and 4 bases from J, with 7 bases between. Germline CDR1 SGHTA, CDR2 FQGNSA. The CDR3 loop reads CASSSTTETQYF. The DNA of the CDR3 is TGTGCCAGCAGCTCAACCACAGAGACCCAGTACTTC.

This clonotype was detected a few times. V and J are TRBV7-3 and TRBJ2-2; possibly TRBD2 for D (6 bases). CDR3 length equals 16 residues. The germline V gene has CDR1 SGHTA and CDR2 FQGTGA. The V end was cut by 5 bases, the J end by 2 bases, with 15 bases between. The CDR3 here is CASSPPGGVNTGELFF. CDR3 coding DNA: TGTGCCAGCAGCCCCCCAGGCGGGGTAAACACCGGGGAGCTGTTTTTT.

At least ten counts were recorded for this clonotype. The V and J genes are TRBV7-3 and TRBJ2-1, with 9 bases lining up with TRBD1. The CDR3 extends over 14 amino acids. With 5 bases clipped from V and 8 bases from J, the junction kept 7 bases outside the gene matches. Germline loops: CDR1 SGHTA, CDR2 FQGTGA. CDR3 DNA: TGTGCCAGCAGCCCCGGGACAGGGTTCTATGAGCAGTTCTTC. As protein: CASSPGTGFYEQFF.

This rearrangement joins TRBV27 to TRBJ2-7; 8 nucleotides align to TRBD2. The CDR3 covers 16 residues. From germline, CDR1 is MNHEY and CDR2 SMNVEV (reference sequence). V trimming: 5 bases; J trimming: 3 bases; junction bases outside the gene matches: 12. Written as DNA, the CDR3 is TGTGCCAGCAGTCCCCATTGGAGCGGGAGTAGCTACGAGCAGTACTTC. Its translation is CASSPHWSGSSYEQYF.

V is TRBV4-2 and J is TRBJ1-1, with D unclear. V was clipped by 0 bases and J by 3 bases, with 11 bases between them. This CDR3 is 15 amino acids long. Germline V gene sequence: CDR1 LGHNA, CDR2 YNFKEQ. The DNA for the CDR3 is TGTGCCAGCAGCCAAGACCTTGGGGTAGACACTGAAGCTTTCTTT. It specifies CASSQDLGVDTEAFF.

This clonotype was detected only a few times. CDR3 sequence (DNA): TGCGCCAGCAGCCAAGACCCCGGGCAGCGTGCCTACAATGAGCAGTTCTTC. This gives the protein CASSQDPGQRAYNEQFF. The genes are TRBV4-1 and TRBJ2-1, with D hard to call. From germline, CDR1 is MGHRA and CDR2 YSYEKL. V lost 0 bases and J lost 2, with 14 bases in between. The CDR3 runs to 17 residues.